Below, 28 T cell receptor beta chains from the same sample are listed, as sequenced in a study of T cells in Graves' hyperthyroidism and ophthalmopathy. Amplified TCR beta CDR3 regions derived from RNA transcripts. The primer set for the first-round RT-PCR of the TCR CDR3 was HTBI. From the multiplex PCR reads, TCRdb called clonotypes with MiXCR, one entry per CDR3 protein. The sample shows about 480,000 distinct CDR3 sequences, approximately 15% of them seen only once. Input material: blood. The receptors derive from a woman younger than 30 with Graves' hyperthyroidism.

This clonotype was counted many times. This chain connects TRBV6-1 to TRBJ2-2; weak D call: TRBD1 (6 bases). The germline CDR1 and CDR2 sequences are MNHNS and SASEGT. Between the trimmed V and J ends, which lost 8 bases and 4 bases, there was a span of 14 bases. The CDR3 loop spans 14 amino acids. The CDR3, as DNA: TGTGCCAGCCGCGTAGACAGGCGCACCGGGGAGCTGTTTTTT. Translating gives CASRVDRRTGELFF.

This clonotype was seen many times. CDR3 DNA: TGTGCCAGCAGCTTATATCCAGCGGGAGCTTTCGATGAGCAGTTCTTC. Its translation is CASSLYPAGAFDEQFF. V gene TRBV11-3 combines with J gene TRBJ2-1; 8 nucleotides agree with TRBD2. The CDR3 runs 16 residues. V trimming: 2 bases; J trimming: 8 bases; junction bases outside the gene matches: 11. Per germline, CDR1 SGHNT and CDR2 YENEEA.

This clonotype was detected ten times or more. The chain has TRBV20-1 and TRBJ1-1, with D possibly being TRBD1 (6 bases). V lost 3 bases, J lost 1 base, and 12 bases lay in between. Per the germline V gene, CDR1 is DFQATT and CDR2 is SNEGSKA (reference sequence). The CDR3 extends over 14 amino acids. The CDR3 region is CSASLGGKNTEAFF. The CDR3 DNA is TGCAGTGCTAGTCTTGGGGGCAAGAACACTGAAGCTTTCTTT.

This clonotype was seen repeatedly, ten times or more. This chain uses TRBV6-1 with TRBJ1-2, with unresolved D. The germline CDR1 and CDR2 sequences are MNHNS and SASEGT. The V end lost 7 bases, the J end lost 4 bases, and 16 bases lay between the germline ends. This CDR3 contains 14 residues. In DNA form, the CDR3 reads TGTGCCAGCACCCCAAGCCAGGCTACCTATGGCTACACCTTC. It codes for CASTPSQATYGYTF.

The chain recombines TRBV20-1 with TRBJ1-5; possible D gene TRBD1, 6 bases. Germline V CDR1 and CDR2: DFQATT, SNEGSKA (reference sequence). V dropped 5 bases and J dropped 2 bases, with 13 bases sitting between them. The CDR3 covers 14 residues. The CDR3 bases are TGCAGTGCTCCGCCCCCAGGGGGCAATCAGCCCCAGCATTTT. Protein sequence: CSAPPPGGNQPQHF.

The V call is TRBV3-1, the J call TRBJ2-7; D remains unclear. The CDR3 runs 14 residues. Trimming cost V 0 bases and J 3 bases, with 9 bases left between them. Germline loops: CDR1 LGHDT, CDR2 YNNKEL (reference sequence). CDR3 bases: TGTGCCAGCAGCCAAGAAGGCGGCGACTACGAGCAGTACTTC. As protein: CASSQEGGDYEQYF.

This clonotype has only a few counts. The chain couples TRBV27 to TRBJ2-3; D uncertain. Trimming stripped 6 bases from V and 11 bases from J, with 12 bases between. CDR3 length: 11 amino acids. Germline CDR1 is MNHEY and CDR2 is SMNVEV (reference sequence). Here the CDR3 reads CASRDLLWQYF. The CDR3 DNA sequence: TGTGCCAGCAGAGACTTGTTATGGCAGTATTTT.

The sample holds many counts of this clonotype. The J gene is TRBJ1-1, the V gene TRBV12-3 or TRBV12-4; 8 bases match TRBD1. The CDR3 spans 14 residues. With 5 bases clipped from V and 6 bases from J, the junction kept 8 bases outside the gene matches. This CDR3 is CASSLQGVRAEAFF. DNA of the CDR3: TGTGCCAGCAGTCTACAGGGGGTGAGGGCTGAAGCTTTCTTT.

This clonotype occurred many times. The chain is built from TRBV11-1 and TRBJ2-1, with D uncertain. V was pared by 3 bases and J by 0 bases, with 0 bases between. The CDR3 spans 12 residues. Germline CDR1 SGHAT, CDR2 FQDESV (reference sequence). Written as DNA, the CDR3 is TGTGCCAGCAGCTTCTCCTACAATGAGCAGTTCTTC. This translates into CASSFSYNEQFF. Based on the CDR3 plus reference TRBV11-1 and TRBJ2-1, the full variable domain is EAEVAQSPRYKITEKSQAVAFWCDPISGHATLYWYRQILGQGPELLVQFQDESVVDDSQLPKDRFSAERLKGVDSTLKIQPAELGDSAMYLCASSFSYNEQFFGPGTRLTVL.

This clonotype was counted many times. CDR3 nucleotides: TGCGCCAGCAGTGACCTCACAGTCTATGGCTACACCTTC. Amino acids: CASSDLTVYGYTF. The chain employs TRBV10-2 and TRBJ1-2, with D uncertain. Germline V lookup: CDR1 WSHSY, CDR2 SAAADI. This CDR3 comprises 13 residues. V shed 3 bases and J shed 4 bases, with 9 bases lying between them.

This clonotype was observed a few times. This chain uses TRBV29-1 with TRBJ1-3; D perhaps matches TRBD1 (5 bases). This CDR3 comprises 16 residues. Deletions cut 7 bases from V and 1 base from J, with 20 bases between. Germline lookup yields CDR1 SQVTM and CDR2 ANQGSEA. The CDR3 sequence is CSARFQTEGSGNTIYF. DNA of the CDR3: TGCAGCGCCAGATTCCAGACAGAAGGGTCTGGAAACACCATATATTTT.

This clonotype was picked up a small number of times. The chain uses TRBV13 and TRBJ2-3, with 13 bases identical to TRBD2. Germline V gene lookup returns CDR1 PRHDT and CDR2 FYEKMQ (reference sequence). V shed 2 bases, J shed 2 bases, and the junction held 7 bases outside the gene matches. This CDR3 comprises 18 residues. The CDR3 here is CASSLWGTSGAITDTQYF. CDR3 in DNA: TGTGCCAGCAGCTTATGGGGGACTAGCGGGGCCATCACAGATACGCAGTATTTT.

This clonotype showed up just a few times. A much larger clone lies a single base off, so this may be a read error. The chain has TRBV12-3 or TRBV12-4 and TRBJ1-1; 7 positions match TRBD1. This CDR3 is built from 17 residues. Trimming took 5 bases from V and 3 from J; bases not matched to a gene: 15. CDR3 in DNA: TGTGCCAGCAGTGTATATGGGCAGGGGGGAGTGGACACTGAAGCTTTCTTT. It encodes CASSVYGQGGVDTEAFF.

This clonotype was counted ten times or more. The genes are TRBV7-3 and TRBJ2-1, with 8 positions matching TRBD2. This CDR3 comprises 17 residues. The trim removed 0 bases at V and 0 bases at J, leaving 4 bases unmatched. Looked up from germline, CDR1 is SGHTA and CDR2 is FQGTGA. The CDR3 protein is CASSLTGGRYSYNEQFF. CDR3 in DNA: TGTGCCAGCAGCTTAACGGGCGGGAGGTACTCCTACAATGAGCAGTTCTTC.

This clonotype occurred many times. The gene calls are TRBV12-3 or TRBV12-4 and TRBJ2-7, with TRBD2 identical over 7 bases. The ends lost 6 bases at V and 1 base at J; junction bases unmatched: 9. This CDR3 spans 15 amino acids. CDR3 in amino acids: CASSPGGSRSYEQYF. CDR3 nucleotides: TGTGCCAGCAGCCCCGGCGGGAGTAGGTCCTACGAGCAGTACTTC.

This clonotype was seen only a few times. The chain employs TRBV24-1 and TRBJ2-6; 8 bases line up with TRBD1. The CDR3 spans 18 residues. Germline V gives CDR1 KGHDR, CDR2 SFDVKD. The trim removed 5 bases at V and 2 bases at J, leaving 10 bases unmatched. The CDR3 sequence: CATSAPPGGNPGANVLTF. The CDR3 nucleotides read TGTGCCACCAGTGCCCCCCCAGGGGGCAACCCTGGGGCCAACGTCCTGACTTTC.

This clonotype was counted many times. The chain combines TRBV27 with TRBJ1-1; 7 nucleotides agree with TRBD1. CDR1 is MNHEY, CDR2 SMNVEV, per germline (reference sequence). This CDR3 comprises 14 residues. The junction had 10 bases not matched to a gene; V was cut back by 6 bases and J by 6 bases. This chain's CDR3 is CASSRTGSLPEAFF. The CDR3, as DNA: TGTGCCAGCAGCCGGACAGGTTCGTTGCCTGAAGCTTTCTTT.

This clonotype was observed many times. The chain joins TRBV27 to TRBJ2-5; D perhaps matches TRBD1 (6 bases). Trimming pared 5 bases from V and 4 bases from J, leaving 11 bases between. Germline assignment: CDR1 MNHEY and CDR2 SMNVEV (reference sequence). The CDR3 is 13 amino acids. CDR3 region: CASSTGLGETQYF. For the CDR3, the DNA is TGTGCCAGCAGTACAGGGTTGGGAGAGACCCAGTACTTC.

This clonotype appeared many times. The chain uses TRBV27 and TRBJ2-1; 12 bases are shared with TRBD2. The CDR3 is 16 amino acids. CDR1 and CDR2 from the germline V gene are MNHEY and SMNVEV (reference sequence). V was pared by 5 bases and J by 4 bases, with 6 bases of the junction left unmatched. The CDR3 protein is CASSTSGLAGYNEQFF. DNA for the CDR3: TGTGCCAGCAGTACCTCCGGACTAGCGGGATACAATGAGCAGTTCTTC.

This clonotype appeared a few times. The chain employs TRBV6-1 and TRBJ1-1; D unresolved. Trimming pared 7 bases from V and 3 bases from J, leaving 12 bases between. The CDR3 is 13 residues long. CDR1 MNHNS and CDR2 SASEGT come from the germline V gene. In DNA, the CDR3 is TGTGCCAGCACCAAAGCCGGGGACACTGAAGCTTTCTTT. It encodes CASTKAGDTEAFF.

This clonotype was seen a handful of times. The V gene is TRBV15, the J gene TRBJ2-5; 8 bases fit TRBD2. Germline lookup yields CDR1 LNHNV and CDR2 YYDKDF (reference sequence). J gave up 6 bases and V 1 base, and 7 bases lay outside the gene matches. There are 15 residues in the CDR3. CDR3 region: CATSRGPGGGQTQYF. In nucleotides, the CDR3 is TGTGCCACCAGCAGAGGCCCGGGGGGGGGACAGACCCAGTACTTC.

This chain connects TRBV9 to TRBJ2-7; 8 nucleotides line up with TRBD1. The ends lost 2 bases at V and 7 bases at J; junction bases unmatched: 14. The CDR3 runs to 16 residues. CDR1 and CDR2 (germline): SGDLS, YYNGEE. The CDR3 DNA follows: TGTGCCAGCAGCGTTTATCCTATACAGGGGACAGGTGAGCAGTACTTC. Its protein is CASSVYPIQGTGEQYF.

As to this clonotype: A much larger clone lies a single base off, so this may be a read error. The V and J genes are TRBV28 and TRBJ2-7; TRBD2 agrees at 8 bases. V lost 3 bases to trimming and J lost 2 bases; unmatched junction nucleotides: 9. Germline CDR1 and CDR2: MDHEN and SYDVKM. CDR3 length: 16 amino acids. CDR3 loop: CASSFSLAGLPYEQYV. CDR3 coding DNA: TGTGCCAGCAGTTTTTCCCTAGCGGGTCTCCCCTACGAGCAGTACGTC.

This clonotype has a handful of counts. Since a much larger clone is just one base distant, this may be a read error. The V gene is TRBV27, the J gene TRBJ1-5, with D maybe TRBD1 (5 bases). CDR1 and CDR2 from the germline V gene are MNHEY and SMNVEV (reference sequence). Trimming removed 3 bases at V and 4 bases at J, with 13 bases between. The CDR3 extends over 15 amino acids. Written as DNA, the CDR3 is TGTGCCAGCAGTTTTCTGGGACGGGGAAATCAGCCCCAGCATTTT. Protein: CASSFLGRGNQPQHF.

In this sample, this clonotype turned up many times. This sequence joins TRBV6-6 and TRBJ1-6; 11 bases agree with TRBD1. The CDR3 spans 16 residues. Germline assignment: CDR1 MNHNY and CDR2 SVGAGI (reference sequence). The V gene end was trimmed by 0 bases and the J gene end by 8 bases; junction bases not matched to a gene: 3. CDR3 nucleotide sequence: TGTGCCAGCAGTTACTCAGGGACAGGGGGGGATTCACCCCTCCACTTT. Its protein is CASSYSGTGGDSPLHF.

This clonotype has a single count. A much larger clone sits a single nucleotide away, making a read error possible. The V call is TRBV19, the J call TRBJ2-4, with TRBD1 matching 10 bases. This CDR3 is 15 amino acids long. Germline CDR1 and CDR2: LNHDA and SQIVND (reference sequence). V lost 3 bases, J lost 5 bases, and 4 bases stayed unmatched. The CDR3 DNA reads as TGTGCCAGTAGTATTCGGGACAGGGGAGAAAACATTCAGTACTTC. Amino acids: CASSIRDRGENIQYF.

This clonotype was found many times. The chain joins TRBV12-3 or TRBV12-4 to TRBJ1-2; D unresolved. The CDR3 consists of 13 residues. V was trimmed by 6 bases and J by 6 bases, leaving 14 bases between them. The CDR3 DNA reads as TGTGCCAGCAGACACCTGAACAGCCATGGCTACACCTTC. This translates into CASRHLNSHGYTF.

This clonotype was counted at least ten times. The chain uses TRBV6-1 and TRBJ2-1; D is undetermined. The ends were cut back, 2 bases at V and 0 bases at J, with 8 bases in the middle. Germline CDR1 MNHNS, CDR2 SASEGT. The CDR3 extends over 15 amino acids. The CDR3 sequence: CASSESISSYNEQFF. CDR3 nucleotide sequence: TGTGCCAGCAGTGAATCTATTAGCTCCTACAATGAGCAGTTCTTC.